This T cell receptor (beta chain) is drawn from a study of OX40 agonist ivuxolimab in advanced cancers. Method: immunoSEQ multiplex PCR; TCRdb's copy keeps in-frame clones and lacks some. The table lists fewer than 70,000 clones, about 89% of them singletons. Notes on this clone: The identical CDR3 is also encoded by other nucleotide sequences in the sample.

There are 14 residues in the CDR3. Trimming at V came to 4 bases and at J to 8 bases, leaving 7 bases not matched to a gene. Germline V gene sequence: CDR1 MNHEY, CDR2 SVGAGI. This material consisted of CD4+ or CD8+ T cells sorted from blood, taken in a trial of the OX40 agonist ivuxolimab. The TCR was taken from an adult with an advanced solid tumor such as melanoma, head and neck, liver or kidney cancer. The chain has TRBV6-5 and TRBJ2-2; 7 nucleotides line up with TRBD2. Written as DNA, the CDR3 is TGTGCCAGCAGTTTTGCTAGCGGAAGTGGGGAGCTGTTTTTT. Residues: CASSFASGSGELFF.